A selection of T cell receptor beta chains follows, all from one sample in a study of CXCR3-negative and CXCR3-positive naive CD8 T cells. TCRdb re-called the 5' RACE reads; one entry per CDR3 protein, DNA not given. This listing includes some 61,000 distinct CDR3 sequences. What was sequenced was naive CXCR3- CD8+ T cells from blood. The receptors originated from a human donor in good health. Some clones in this sample may be carry-over from other donors' samples. Each CDR3 is given with its conserved first and last residue. Fields, in order: J gene, V gene, CDR3 protein.

j_call: TRBJ2-7; v_call: TRBV29-1; cdr3_aa: CSVEQGPEQYF
j_call: TRBJ2-1; v_call: TRBV20-1; cdr3_aa: CSARATSGTSSYNEQFF
j_call: TRBJ1-2; v_call: TRBV29-1; cdr3_aa: CSVSQDRQPYGYTF
j_call: TRBJ2-1; v_call: TRBV28; cdr3_aa: CASSFRGLYNEQFF
j_call: TRBJ2-3; v_call: TRBV4-3; cdr3_aa: CASSQTKRGSLNTDTQYF
j_call: TRBJ2-5; v_call: TRBV12-3/TRBV12-4; cdr3_aa: CASTPEEYQETQYF
j_call: TRBJ2-7; v_call: TRBV28; cdr3_aa: CASSIIAGEQYF
j_call: TRBJ2-7; v_call: TRBV7-2; cdr3_aa: CASSRPRQGSTYEQYF
j_call: TRBJ2-1; v_call: TRBV6-2/TRBV6-3; cdr3_aa: CASSYAAGVNEQFF
j_call: TRBJ2-1; v_call: TRBV6-2/TRBV6-3; cdr3_aa: CASSYRTPHEQFF
j_call: TRBJ2-5; v_call: TRBV7-2; cdr3_aa: CASSLSLAGGGETQYF
j_call: TRBJ2-5; v_call: TRBV15; cdr3_aa: CATSRDTEETETQYF